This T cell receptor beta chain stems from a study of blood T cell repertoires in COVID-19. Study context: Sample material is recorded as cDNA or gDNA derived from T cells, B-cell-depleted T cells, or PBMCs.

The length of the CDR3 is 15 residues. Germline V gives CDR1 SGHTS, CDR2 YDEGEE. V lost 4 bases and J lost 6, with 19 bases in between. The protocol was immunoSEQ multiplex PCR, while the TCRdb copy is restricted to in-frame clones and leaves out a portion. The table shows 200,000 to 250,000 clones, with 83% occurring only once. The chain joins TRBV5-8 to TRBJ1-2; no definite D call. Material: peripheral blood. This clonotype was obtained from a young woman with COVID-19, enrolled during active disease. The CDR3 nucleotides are TGTGCCAGCAGCCCCGCCGTGCCGGGTACGAATGGCTACACCTTC. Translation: CASSPAVPGTNGYTF. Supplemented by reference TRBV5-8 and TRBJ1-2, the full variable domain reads EAGVTQSPTHLIKTRGQQATLRCSPISGHTSVYWYQQALGLGLQFLLWYDEGEERNRGNFPPRFSGRQFPNYSSELNVNALELEDSALYLCASSPAVPGTNGYTFGSGTRLTVV.